Following are 21 T cell receptor beta chains from one sample sequenced in a study of shared clonotypes between healthy human individuals. This table comes from immunoSEQ multiplex PCR, and its TCRdb copy is limited to in-frame clones, with some not included. This table has roughly 700,000 clones, roughly 70% appearing once. The sequenced material came from memory CD4+ T cells sorted from blood. As to subset: CD45RA-negative fraction. These receptors were obtained from a woman aged 25 to 39 in good health.

Notes on this clone: Within the sample, other DNA sequences also encode this same CDR3. The CDR3 bases are TGTGCCAGTAGTACGGACAGGGGTTACGAGCAGTACTTC. This encodes CASSTDRGYEQYF. This chain connects TRBV19 to TRBJ2-7; TRBD1 agrees at 9 bases. The CDR3 covers 13 residues. CDR1 and CDR2 (germline): LNHDA, SQIVND (reference sequence). V lost 4 bases to trimming and J lost 4 bases; unmatched junction nucleotides: 2.

The sample holds a few counts of this clone. The chain couples TRBV27 to TRBJ2-7; no definite D call. Between the trimmed V and J ends, which lost 8 bases and 1 base, there was a span of 15 bases. Germline CDR1 reads MNHEY; CDR2 reads SMNVEV (reference sequence). The CDR3 runs to 14 residues. This chain's CDR3 is CASRLVGGSYEQYF. The CDR3 DNA is TGTGCCAGCCGGCTGGTCGGCGGATCCTACGAGCAGTACTTC.

The rearrangement links TRBV11-3 to TRBJ2-3; 12 nucleotides match TRBD1. The J segment lost 5 bases and the V segment lost 5 bases, leaving 5 bases of the junction unmatched. Per germline, CDR1 SGHNT and CDR2 YENEEA. The CDR3 consists of 15 residues. The CDR3 DNA follows: TGTGCCAGCAGCCCGGGACAGGGGGCGGTAGATACGCAGTATTTT. Its protein product is CASSPGQGAVDTQYF.

This chain uses TRBV2 with TRBJ1-4; unclear D gene. The CDR3 contains 15 residues. Germline CDR1 reads SNHLY; CDR2 reads FYNNEI. The V end lost 6 bases, the J end lost 0 bases, and 11 bases lay between the germline ends. The CDR3 here is CASRDAWATNEKLFF. DNA of the CDR3: TGTGCCAGCAGAGACGCCTGGGCAACTAATGAAAAACTGTTTTTT.

The genes are TRBV28 and TRBJ2-5, with a weak D call TRBD1 (5 bases). The length of the CDR3 is 14 residues. V was clipped by 7 bases and J by 6 bases, with 18 bases between them. Germline V gene sequence: CDR1 MDHEN, CDR2 SYDVKM. DNA of the CDR3: TGTGCCAGCACAGGCACAGGACGTATGAAGACCCAGTACTTC. It yields the protein CASTGTGRMKTQYF.

The chain has TRBV6-5 and TRBJ2-4; TRBD1 matches at 11 bases. Germline V gene lookup returns CDR1 MNHEY and CDR2 SVGAGI. CDR3 length equals 13 residues. The V gene end was trimmed by 6 bases and the J gene end by 6 bases; junction bases not matched to a gene: 1. The CDR3 DNA is TGTGCCAGCAGCGGACAGGGGGCAAACATTCAGTACTTC. Translated, it gives CASSGQGANIQYF.

The chain has TRBV5-5 and TRBJ1-5, with 8 bases fitting TRBD1. V dropped 0 bases and J dropped 6; count of bases not matched to a gene: 8. This CDR3 has 16 amino acids. The germline V gene has CDR1 SGHKS and CDR2 YYEKEE (reference sequence). The CDR3 loop reads CASSLGQGRNTQPQHF. The DNA of the CDR3 is TGTGCCAGCAGCTTGGGACAGGGGAGAAATACTCAGCCCCAGCATTTT.

This clone has only one observation. This sequence joins TRBV7-3 and TRBJ2-3; D ambiguous. Trimming stripped 1 base from V and 9 bases from J, with 14 bases between. Germline CDR1 and CDR2: SGHTA and FQGTGA. This CDR3 spans 14 amino acids. The CDR3 coding sequence is TGTGCCAGCAGCTTAAGTTCCGGTATTGAGACGCAGTATTTT. Protein: CASSLSSGIETQYF.

This chain links TRBV19 with TRBJ1-1, with a possible D match to TRBD1 (5 bases). The CDR3 runs 15 residues. V lost 3 bases and J 3 bases, leaving 14 bases between the germline ends. Germline CDR1 reads LNHDA; CDR2 reads SQIVND (reference sequence). CDR3 sequence reads: CASSIFPGPDTEAFF. In DNA, the CDR3 is TGTGCCAGTAGTATTTTCCCGGGGCCGGACACTGAAGCTTTCTTT.

This clone has a count of ten or more. This CDR3 is also generated by other DNA sequences in the sample. This chain connects TRBV28 to TRBJ2-1, with 12 bases lining up with TRBD2. This CDR3 contains 14 residues. V dropped 6 bases and J dropped 5; count of bases not matched to a gene: 2. Germline lookup yields CDR1 MDHEN and CDR2 SYDVKM. The chain's CDR3 is CASRGLAGHNEQFF. Here the CDR3 DNA reads TGTGCCAGCAGGGGACTAGCGGGCCACAATGAGCAGTTCTTC.

V usage is TRBV4-2 and J usage is TRBJ1-4; no clear D. Trimming removed 1 base from V and 6 bases from J, with 12 bases in between. Germline CDR1 LGHNA, CDR2 YNFKEQ. This CDR3 is 15 amino acids long. The CDR3 DNA reads TGTGCCAGCAGCCAAGGAACTATCGTGGATGAAAAACTGTTTTTT. This encodes CASSQGTIVDEKLFF.

This clone was detected many times. The CDR3 nucleotides are TGTGCCAGCAGTGGGCGGGAGGGCCACGCAGATACGCAGTATTTT. It codes for CASSGREGHADTQYF. This sequence joins TRBV2 and TRBJ2-3, with TRBD2 identical over 9 bases. V gave up 4 bases and J gave up 4 bases; unmatched junction bases: 6. Germline V gene data show CDR1 as SNHLY and CDR2 as FYNNEI. This CDR3 has 15 residues.

The chain carries TRBV5-6 and TRBJ2-7, with TRBD2 identical over 12 bases. Germline-derived CDR1 and CDR2 are SGHDT and YYEEEE. V lost 3 bases, J lost 6 bases, and 7 bases stayed unmatched. This CDR3 contains 15 residues. The CDR3 coding sequence is TGTGCCAGCAGCTACAGACTAGCGGGAGTGTTCGAGCAGTACTTC. It encodes CASSYRLAGVFEQYF. Supplemented by reference TRBV5-6 and TRBJ2-7, the full variable domain reads DAGVTQSPTHLIKTRGQQVTLRCSPKSGHDTVSWYQQALGQGPQFIFQYYEEEERQRGNFPDRFSGHQFPNYSSELNVNALLLGDSALYLCASSYRLAGVFEQYFGPGTRLTVT.

The rearrangement joins TRBV18 to TRBJ1-1, with unresolved D. Germline-derived CDR1 and CDR2 are KGHSH and LQKENI. V was shortened by 1 base and J by 3 bases, with 9 bases between the two germline ends. The CDR3 contains 14 residues. The CDR3 sequence: CASSPRVTDTEAFF. The CDR3 region has the DNA TGTGCCAGCTCACCACGGGTGACGGACACTGAAGCTTTCTTT.

CDR3 in amino acids: CASSELGTSGSANEQFF. The DNA for the CDR3 is TGTGCCAGCAGTGAACTCGGGACTAGCGGGAGCGCGAATGAGCAGTTCTTC. The rearrangement joins TRBV6-1 to TRBJ2-1; 14 bases are shared with TRBD2. The CDR3 has 17 residues. Germline V lookup: CDR1 MNHNS, CDR2 SASEGT. V shed 2 bases, J shed 7 bases, and the junction held 7 bases outside the gene matches.

V and J are TRBV5-1 and TRBJ2-1, with a possible D match to TRBD1 (6 bases). Looked up from germline, CDR1 is SGHRS and CDR2 is YFSETQ. V shed 4 bases and J shed 0 bases, with 11 bases lying between them. The CDR3 extends over 15 amino acids. As DNA, the CDR3 is TGCGCCAGCAGCCGGGACACATACTCCTACAATGAGCAGTTCTTC. Translating gives CASSRDTYSYNEQFF.

This clone was counted only a few times. CDR3 sequence (DNA): TGTGCCAGCAGCTTAGGGCTAGCGGGATCTTGGGGCAATGATGAGCAGTTCTTC. Its translation is CASSLGLAGSWGNDEQFF. V is TRBV5-4 and J is TRBJ2-1; 9 positions match TRBD2. The CDR3 totals 18 residues. V gave up 2 bases and J gave up 8 bases; unmatched junction bases: 17. Per the germline V gene, CDR1 is SGHNT and CDR2 is YYREEE (reference sequence).

J is TRBJ1-2 and V is TRBV5-1; 11 bases align to TRBD1. Unmatched junction bases numbered 3, after V lost 5 bases and J lost 6 bases. Germline V lookup: CDR1 SGHRS, CDR2 YFSETQ. The CDR3 spans 13 residues. As DNA, the CDR3 is TGCGCCAGCAGGCCGGGACAGGGGGATGGCTACACCTTC. It is translated as CASRPGQGDGYTF.

The chain has TRBV9 and TRBJ2-5; a weak D match, TRBD1 (6 bases). This CDR3 has 15 amino acids. CDR1 is SGDLS and CDR2 is YYNGEE in the germline V gene. Deletions cut 1 base from V and 1 base from J, with 11 bases between. DNA for the CDR3: TGTGCCAGCAGCGTAAACACAGGGTTCCAAGAGACCCAGTACTTC. Protein sequence: CASSVNTGFQETQYF.

This clone came up once. The same CDR3 also results from other DNA sequences found in this sample. The chain couples TRBV7-2 to TRBJ1-3; D uncertain. The CDR3 length is 13 residues. V dropped 4 bases and J dropped 0 bases, with 4 bases sitting between them. Per the germline V gene, CDR1 is SGHTA and CDR2 is FQGNSA. The CDR3 nucleotides read TGTGCCAGCAGCTCCAGCTCTGGAAACACCATATATTTT. It encodes CASSSSSGNTIYF.

This clone was seen repeatedly, ten times or more. This sample also contains other DNA sequences that code for the same CDR3. The genes are TRBV11-1 and TRBJ2-1, with 15 bases that match TRBD2. V gave up 6 bases and J gave up 7 bases; unmatched junction bases: 10. Per germline, CDR1 SGHAT and CDR2 FQDESV (reference sequence). The CDR3 extends over 17 amino acids. As DNA, the CDR3 is TGTGCCAGCAGTAACTCACCCGGGACTAGCGGGGGGAATGAGCAGTTCTTC. Protein sequence: CASSNSPGTSGGNEQFF.